The 28 T cell receptor beta chains given below trace back to one sample, sequenced in a study of T cell repertoires in cytomegalovirus infection. A single record per CDR3 protein comes from TCRdb applying MiXCR to the reads. Among 70,000 to 95,000 distinct CDR3 sequences listed, about 29% were seen once. The antigens for these receptors are not known. Here the sequenced sample was CD8+ T cells from cultured PBMCs, taken from culture after CMV antigen stimulation. Every receptor here comes from a human donor in good health (CMV status not recorded). Some clones in this sample may be carry-over from other donors' samples.

This clonotype was observed a few times. This rearrangement joins TRBV11-2 to TRBJ2-1, with D possibly being TRBD1 (5 bases). V lost 1 base, J lost 2 bases, and 9 bases lay in between. Germline lookup yields CDR1 SGHAT and CDR2 FQNNGV. CDR3 length: 15 residues. DNA for the CDR3: TGTGCCAGCAGCTTAGGACAGCTTACCTACAATGAGCAGTTCTTC. Encoded protein: CASSLGQLTYNEQFF.

The rearrangement uses TRBV6-2 or TRBV6-3 and TRBJ2-2; TRBD1 is a possible D gene (5 bases). The CDR3 sequence is 15 residues long. V was pared by 6 bases and J by 4 bases, with 15 bases between. Germline-derived CDR1 and CDR2 are MNHEY and SVGEGT. CDR3 in DNA: TGTGCCAGCAGCCAACAGGACCACAGCACCGGGGAGCTGTTTTTT. It specifies CASSQQDHSTGELFF.

The rearrangement links TRBV11-2 to TRBJ2-2; TRBD1 or TRBD2 may be the D gene (5 bases each). The V gene's germline CDR1 is SGHAT and CDR2 FQNNGV. Trimming cost V 5 bases and J 4 bases, with 29 bases left between them. The CDR3 sequence is 20 residues long. CDR3 protein: CASSIYYSPQARETTGELFF. In DNA, the CDR3 is TGTGCCAGCAGCATATACTACAGCCCACAGGCACGGGAAACCACCGGGGAGCTGTTTTTT. The full variable domain, its missing parts supplied by reference TRBV11-2 and TRBJ2-2, is EAGVAQSPRYKIIEKRQSVAFWCNPISGHATLYWYQQILGQGPKLLIQFQNNGVVDDSQLPKDRFSAERLKGVDSTLKIQPAKLEDSAVYLCASSIYYSPQARETTGELFFGEGSRLTVL.

The sample holds a few counts of this clonotype. The genes are TRBV7-2 and TRBJ2-1; 9 bases map to TRBD2. The CDR3 spans 16 residues. With 5 bases clipped from V and 7 bases from J, the junction kept 12 bases outside the gene matches. Germline V gene lookup returns CDR1 SGHTA and CDR2 FQGNSA. CDR3 residues: CASSRLGGGARNEQFF. The CDR3 DNA reads as TGTGCCAGCAGCCGTCTTGGCGGGGGGGCCAGGAATGAGCAGTTCTTC.

This clonotype has more than one count but fewer than ten. This chain links TRBV19 with TRBJ2-5; 9 positions match TRBD1. The CDR3 sequence is 15 residues long. Germline lookup yields CDR1 LNHDA and CDR2 SQIVND (reference sequence). V was clipped by 3 bases and J by 4 bases; unmatched bases: 6. CDR3 region: CASSMEDRGGETQYF. The CDR3 bases are TGTGCCAGTAGTATGGAGGACAGGGGTGGAGAGACCCAGTACTTC.

This clonotype has more than one count but fewer than ten. The V call is TRBV7-3, the J call TRBJ2-5; D call uncertain. The germline V and J ends were trimmed by 1 base and 3 bases, with 3 bases remaining between them. Germline V lookup: CDR1 SGHTA, CDR2 FQGTGA. The CDR3 runs to 12 residues. The CDR3 nucleotides are TGTGCCAGCAGCTTAAGGGAAGAGACCCAGTACTTC. Amino acids: CASSLREETQYF.

In its sample, this clonotype was seen a few times. The chain joins TRBV4-2 to TRBJ2-7; D possibly matches TRBD1 or TRBD2 (5 bases each). Germline values: CDR1 LGHNA, CDR2 YNFKEQ. CDR3 size: 13 residues. V lost 3 bases and J 6 bases, leaving 12 bases between the germline ends. CDR3 protein: CASSQVQGVEQYF. CDR3 bases: TGTGCCAGCAGCCAGGTTCAGGGAGTCGAGCAGTACTTC.

This clonotype was detected only a few times. The rearrangement uses TRBV19 and TRBJ2-7; maybe TRBD2 (5 bases). The CDR3 contains 13 residues. V lost 7 bases and J lost 2, with 12 bases in between. The V gene's germline CDR1 is LNHDA and CDR2 SQIVND (reference sequence). The CDR3 nucleotides read TGTGCCAGTACAGGAGGAGTCCCCTACGAGCAGTACTTC. The encoded protein is CASTGGVPYEQYF.

This clonotype was seen a few times. The rearrangement joins TRBV12-3 or TRBV12-4 to TRBJ1-4; unclear D gene. The CDR3 contains 14 residues. Trimming left V 2 bases short and J 5 bases short, with 9 bases between. The CDR3 loop reads CASSLHGVNEKLFF. The DNA of the CDR3 is TGTGCCAGCAGTTTACATGGCGTGAATGAAAAACTGTTTTTT.

The rearrangement joins TRBV27 to TRBJ1-1; D not resolved. Trimming stripped 3 bases from V and 0 bases from J, with 8 bases between. The CDR3 is 14 amino acids. Germline V gene lookup returns CDR1 MNHEY and CDR2 SMNVEV (reference sequence). The CDR3 here is CASSLSLLNTEAFF. The CDR3 DNA follows: TGTGCCAGCAGTTTGTCCCTTCTGAACACTGAAGCTTTCTTT.

The rearrangement joins TRBV7-6 to TRBJ1-3; the D gene is possibly TRBD1 (5 bases). V dropped 8 bases and J dropped 3 bases, with 14 bases sitting between them. Germline-derived CDR1 and CDR2 are SGHVS and FNYEAQ. This CDR3 comprises 14 residues. CDR3 residues: CASLNRGDGNTIYF. As DNA, the CDR3 is TGTGCCAGCCTCAACCGGGGCGATGGAAACACCATATATTTT.

The chain couples TRBV28 to TRBJ1-2; D is unclear. The CDR3 is made up of 13 amino acids. Trimming left V 7 bases short and J 4 bases short, with 13 bases between. Germline values: CDR1 MDHEN, CDR2 SYDVKM. As DNA, the CDR3 is TGTGCCAGCACCACCGAGAGGGCCTATGGCTACACCTTC. This sequence encodes CASTTERAYGYTF.

Only one count was recorded for this clonotype. The chain joins TRBV7-9 to TRBJ1-1; 8 bases match TRBD1. The CDR3 runs to 13 residues. CDR1 and CDR2 from the germline V gene are SEHNR and FQNEAQ (reference sequence). V lost 5 bases and J lost 2; bases outside the gene matches: 1. CDR3 loop: CASSTGGNTEAFF. The DNA of the CDR3 is TGTGCCAGCAGCACAGGGGGTAACACTGAAGCTTTCTTT.

In this sample, this clonotype turned up a few times. The chain combines TRBV27 with TRBJ2-7, with D possibly matching TRBD2 (7 bases). V lost 6 bases and J lost 5, with 17 bases in between. Per the germline V gene, CDR1 is MNHEY and CDR2 is SMNVEV (reference sequence). The length of the CDR3 is 14 residues. The CDR3 sequence: CASRSHGGGDEQYF. The CDR3 DNA is TGTGCCAGCAGATCCCATGGAGGGGGGGACGAGCAGTACTTC.

The chain is built from TRBV7-6 and TRBJ2-5; perhaps TRBD2 as D (5 bases). This CDR3 is 13 amino acids long. Germline V CDR1 and CDR2: SGHVS, FNYEAQ. Trimming took 4 bases from V and 5 from J, leaving 11 bases between them. The CDR3 DNA is TGTGCCAGCAGCTACAAATGGGAGGAGACCCAGTACTTC. Its translation is CASSYKWEETQYF.

The J gene is TRBJ2-2, the V gene TRBV6-5; D unresolved. Trimming cost V 0 bases and J 3 bases, with 14 bases left between them. The CDR3 consists of 17 residues. Germline CDR1 MNHEY, CDR2 SVGAGI. The CDR3: CASSYSGEVGYTGELFF. The CDR3 DNA sequence: TGTGCCAGCAGTTACTCAGGAGAAGTGGGCTACACCGGGGAGCTGTTTTTT.

This rearrangement joins TRBV24-1 to TRBJ2-2; TRBD2 might be the D (6 bases). The CDR3 contains 15 residues. Trimming pared 4 bases from V and 1 base from J, leaving 9 bases between. From germline, CDR1 is KGHDR and CDR2 SFDVKD. The CDR3: CATSEKGGNTGELFF. The CDR3 DNA reads TGTGCCACCAGTGAGAAGGGAGGGAACACCGGGGAGCTGTTTTTT.

This clonotype was seen many times. The V and J genes are TRBV12-5 and TRBJ2-5; 11 bases map to TRBD1. Germline trimming cut 7 bases from V and 4 bases from J; bases unmatched to any gene: 11. Germline CDR1 is LGHNT and CDR2 is FRNRAP. The CDR3 covers 16 residues. In nucleotides, the CDR3 is TGTGCTAGTGCCCCGATCCGGGACAGGGGGACAGAGACCCAGTACTTC. Protein product: CASAPIRDRGTETQYF.

This clonotype was observed at least ten times. The chain is built from TRBV7-9 and TRBJ1-1; no clear D gene. The CDR3 contains 12 residues. The V end lost 1 base, the J end lost 4 bases, and 4 bases lay between the germline ends. The germline V gene has CDR1 SEHNR and CDR2 FQNEAQ (reference sequence). The CDR3 DNA sequence: TGTGCCAGCAGCTTAGAGGTCACTGAAGCTTTCTTT. Amino acid sequence: CASSLEVTEAFF.

This chain links TRBV12-3 or TRBV12-4 with TRBJ2-1, with 9 bases fitting TRBD2. Trimming removed 0 bases from V and 10 bases from J; junction bases left unmatched: 4. The CDR3 consists of 14 residues. As DNA, the CDR3 is TGTGCCAGCAGTTTAGCCCTTCTAGCGGGGGAGCAGTTCTTC. This encodes CASSLALLAGEQFF.

The genes are TRBV28 and TRBJ2-5; 9 bases are a match to TRBD1. The V gene's germline CDR1 is MDHEN and CDR2 SYDVKM. Unmatched junction bases numbered 12, after V lost 5 bases and J lost 5 bases. The CDR3 covers 16 residues. The CDR3 loop is CASSPRQGGFGETQYF. CDR3 DNA: TGTGCCAGCAGTCCCCGACAGGGGGGTTTCGGGGAGACCCAGTACTTC.

CDR3 DNA: TGTGCCAGCCGACCCTCGGGGGTAAGCAATCAGCCCCAGCATTTT. Its protein product is CASRPSGVSNQPQHF. The rearrangement joins TRBV27 to TRBJ1-5, with a possible D match to TRBD1 (5 bases). The CDR3 loop spans 15 amino acids. Germline CDR1 reads MNHEY; CDR2 reads SMNVEV (reference sequence). Trimming left V 8 bases short and J 1 base short, with 15 bases between.

The chain's CDR3 is CASSGKDLNTEAFF. The CDR3 DNA reads as TGTGCCAGCAGCGGAAAAGATTTGAACACTGAAGCTTTCTTT. This chain links TRBV9 with TRBJ1-1; D uncertain. Trimming took 3 bases from V and 0 from J, leaving 9 bases between them. The germline gives CDR1 SGDLS, CDR2 YYNGEE. The CDR3 contains 14 residues.

This clonotype has only a few counts. The rearrangement joins TRBV19 to TRBJ1-5, with 7 positions matching TRBD1. This CDR3 contains 13 residues. Germline trimming cut 7 bases from V and 6 bases from J; bases unmatched to any gene: 6. Germline V gene sequence: CDR1 LNHDA, CDR2 SQIVND (reference sequence). The CDR3 DNA is TGTGCCAGTACCCCGGGACAGCGTCAGCCCCAGCATTTT. Residues: CASTPGQRQPQHF. Together with reference TRBV19 and TRBJ1-5, the CDR3 gives the full variable domain: DGGITQSPKYLFRKEGQNVTLSCEQNLNHDAMYWYRQDPGQGLRLIYYSQIVNDFQKGDIAEGYSVSREKKESFPLTVTSAQKNPTAFYLCASTPGQRQPQHFGDGTRLSIL.

The genes are TRBV12-3 or TRBV12-4 and TRBJ2-3; 8 bases are shared with TRBD2. Trimming at V came to 6 bases and at J to 4 bases, leaving 6 bases not matched to a gene. The CDR3 consists of 14 residues. CDR3 in amino acids: CASRTDGGADTQYF. The CDR3, as DNA: TGTGCCAGCAGGACCGACGGGGGGGCAGATACGCAGTATTTT.

The J gene is TRBJ2-7, the V gene TRBV7-9; D is unclear. V gave up 1 base and J gave up 1 base, with 8 bases separating them. This CDR3 contains 14 residues. In germline, CDR1 is SEHNR, CDR2 FQNEAQ (reference sequence). CDR3 in amino acids: CASSLGGKSYEQYF. CDR3 nucleotides: TGTGCCAGCAGCTTAGGCGGAAAATCCTACGAGCAGTACTTC.

This clonotype was counted only a few times. This chain's CDR3 is CASSFDRGLLGYEQYF. Written as DNA, the CDR3 is TGTGCCAGCAGTTTCGACAGGGGGCTGTTGGGCTACGAGCAGTACTTC. The chain recombines TRBV28 with TRBJ2-7; TRBD1 matches 10 bases. The CDR3 spans 16 residues. In germline, CDR1 is MDHEN, CDR2 SYDVKM. With 3 bases clipped from V and 3 bases from J, the junction kept 8 bases outside the gene matches.

The CDR3 nucleotides are TGCAGTGCTACCAGGGCGAACACTGAAGCTTTCTTT. It encodes CSATRANTEAFF. The chain joins TRBV20-1 to TRBJ1-1; D is perhaps TRBD1 (5 bases). Trimming cost V 4 bases and J 1 base, with 7 bases left between them. CDR3 size: 12 residues. CDR1 and CDR2 (germline): DFQATT, SNEGSKA (reference sequence).